One T cell receptor beta chain is described in this entry. Its cognate antigen is unknown. The CDR3 extends over 18 amino acids. Germline V lookup: CDR1 LNHDA, CDR2 SQIVND (reference sequence). The V end was cut by 6 bases, the J end by 0 bases, with 24 bases between. A second PCR, run for about 7 to 11 cycles, used a sample-barcoded 5' primer plus a J-beta primer mix. TCRdb processed the 5' RACE reads anew with MiXCR; each CDR3 protein has one entry. The sample carries 800,000 or so distinct CDR3 sequences, around two thirds recorded once. The data are from a study of blood T cells in healthy people across ages. Study-level information: Per every two T cells, about one barcoded beta molecule was captured by template switching.

The study, taken as a whole, reports: Long-lived and aged donors differed, with more naive CD4+ cells and higher diversity in the long-lived. The donors' CMV status was not determined, possibly confounding changes in expanded clonotypes.

This chain links TRBV19 with TRBJ2-7; either TRBD1 or TRBD2 may supply D (7 bases each). Sequencing was done on a sample of blood. The receptor was isolated from a man aged 25-40 years in good health. CDR3 in amino acids: CASSSGRGLAASSYEQYF. Here the CDR3 DNA reads TGTGCCAGTAGCTCCGGTAGGGGGCTAGCGGCCAGCTCCTACGAGCAGTACTTC. Full variable domain (remainder filled in from reference TRBV19 and TRBJ2-7): DGGITQSPKYLFRKEGQNVTLSCEQNLNHDAMYWYRQDPGQGLRLIYYSQIVNDFQKGDIAEGYSVSREKKESFPLTVTSAQKNPTAFYLCASSSGRGLAASSYEQYFGPGTRLTVT.